This T cell receptor beta chain appears in the sequencing data of a study of cytomegalovirus exposure and HLA in healthy donors. Use of 60 Vbeta and 13 Jbeta primers characterized the PCR. TCRdb keeps only in-frame clones here, not all; method: immunoSEQ multiplex PCR. The sample records fewer than 250,000 clones, 70% to 80% being singletons. This clone appeared a few times. The CDR3 length is 14 residues. The V end was cut by 4 bases, the J end by 0 bases, with 9 bases between. From germline, CDR1 is MNHEY and CDR2 SVGAGI. The chain joins TRBV6-5 to TRBJ1-2, with D possibly being TRBD1 (5 bases). This sequence was found in a woman in her thirties in good health and CMV-seronegative. Sequenced input: PBMCs. The CDR3, as DNA: TGTGCCAGCAGTTCGGCAGGGACTAACTATGGCTACACCTTC. This encodes CASSSAGTNYGYTF.